The clone carrying this T cell receptor beta chain was counted ten times or more. Its antigen is undetermined. TCRdb reanalysed the reads using MiXCR and keeps one entry per CDR3 protein. The sample shows fewer than 550,000 distinct CDR3 sequences, approximately 26% of them seen only once. The CDR3 is 13 amino acids. The germline V gene encodes CDR1 SEHNR and CDR2 FQNEAQ (reference sequence). The V gene lost 5 bases and the J gene lost 6 bases, with 12 bases spanning the gap. This sample stems from a study of T cell repertoires in cytomegalovirus infection. In the study overall: Shared public TCR beta signatures pointed to both CMV infection and a matching HLA type.

Points from the study as a whole: Within the response measured ex vivo, HLA-C-restricted CMV-specific TCR beta clonotypes were dominant. Based on cumulative public TCR beta family frequency, carriers of CMV plus the relevant HLA were identified.

V usage is TRBV7-9 and J usage is TRBJ2-3; D not resolved. This receptor was taken from a human donor in good health (CMV status not recorded). Some clones in this sample may be carry-over from other donors' samples. Sequencing was carried out using PBMCs. CDR3 sequence reads: CASSGRRADTQYF. The DNA for the CDR3 is TGTGCCAGCAGCGGAAGACGTGCGGATACGCAGTATTTT.